This T cell receptor (beta chain) was profiled in a study of follicular helper T cells after annual influenza vaccination. Study background: Some donors were sampled over the 2013-2014, 2014-2015 and 2015-2016 vaccinations.

Time point specified: 2015-2016 season, pre-vaccination. Vaccine contraindications, substance abuse, HIV/AIDS, active malignancy and active illness excluded donors. Produced via immunoSEQ multiplex PCR; TCRdb's table is partial and in-frame only. The sample has fewer than 15,000 clones, nearly 80% seen once. Points from the study as a whole: Yearly vaccinations repeatedly recalled conserved clonotypes in ICOS+CD38+ cTfh. Undersampling of the much larger non-cTfh compartments could not be excluded for influenza clone enrichment.

A word on this clone: Its antigen is not known.

Germline V lookup: CDR1 SGHDT, CDR2 YYEEEE. Trimming pared 1 base from V and 4 bases from J, leaving 8 bases between. This CDR3 is built from 14 residues. This clonotype was obtained from an adult who received the influenza vaccine. The rearrangement links TRBV5-6 to TRBJ1-4; D uncertain. Sequencing was performed on CXCR5- memory CD4+ T cells sorted from blood, taken on the day of influenza vaccination. The CDR3 DNA sequence: TGTGCCAGCAGCTTGTTGGCAGGTAATGAAAAACTGTTTTTT. Amino acid sequence: CASSLLAGNEKLFF.